This T cell receptor (beta chain) was documented in a study of T-cell memory formation after mild COVID-19. This clonotype occurred a few times. One entry per CDR3 protein, called by TCRdb with MiXCR from the 5' RACE reads. The table has almost 550,000 distinct CDR3 sequences, just over 20% seen once. Germline loops: CDR1 MNHEY, CDR2 SVGAGI. The V and J ends lost 5 bases and 1 base, in that order; junction bases with no gene match: 3. The length of the CDR3 is 14 residues. Specimen: PBMCs or a T cell subset sorted from them (not recorded which). This chain joins TRBV6-5 and TRBJ1-1; 8 bases match TRBD1. The clonotype originates from an adult woman who had mild COVID-19 (a few samples of this study predate the infection). Cell type and time point are not known. The CDR3 nucleotides are TGTGCCAGCAGTACCGGGACAGGGAACACTGAAGCTTTCTTT. Protein: CASSTGTGNTEAFF.